This is a list of T cell receptor beta chains from one sample in a study of shared T cell receptors in the human thymus. Some clones are missing from TCRdb's copy, which holds only in-frame ones; the method was immunoSEQ multiplex PCR. The table has some 400,000 clones, over 90% seen once. Sequenced sample: thymocytes. These receptors all stem from a human donor. The CDR3 runs from the conserved cysteine through the conserved F or W. Fields, in order: J gene, CDR3 length, V gene, clone size, D gene, CDR3 protein, CDR3 DNA. A D gene is named only where the DNA matches it firmly. Clone size is stated in some rows and not others, as once, few, many or a class when expanded.

j_gene: TRBJ2-1
len: 13
v_gene: TRBV6-1
abundance: NA
d_gene: NA
CDR3aa: CATVGGGYNEQFF
CDR3nt: TGTGCCACGGTGGGTGGTGGATACAATGAGCAGTTCTTC

j_gene: TRBJ2-5
len: 18
v_gene: TRBV30
abundance: NA
d_gene: TRBD1
CDR3aa: CAWSEPELWDREGETQYF
CDR3nt: TGTGCCTGGAGTGAACCCGAATTATGGGACAGGGAAGGGGAGACCCAGTACTTC

j_gene: TRBJ1-2
len: 15
v_gene: TRBV7-2
abundance: NA
d_gene: NA
CDR3aa: CASSPGGHTNYGYTF
CDR3nt: TGTGCCAGCAGCCCTGGGGGACACACTAACTATGGCTACACCTTC

j_gene: TRBJ2-7
len: 13
v_gene: TRBV27
abundance: NA
d_gene: NA
CDR3aa: CASSLQGSYEQYF
CDR3nt: TGTGCCAGCAGTTTACAGGGGTCCTACGAGCAGTACTTC

j_gene: TRBJ2-1
len: 19
v_gene: TRBV5-1
abundance: NA
d_gene: NA
CDR3aa: CASSLVVGAGAFSYNEQFF
CDR3nt: TGCGCCAGCAGCTTGGTGGTGGGGGCAGGGGCTTTCTCCTACAATGAGCAGTTCTTC

j_gene: TRBJ2-2
len: 17
v_gene: TRBV19
abundance: NA
d_gene: TRBD2
CDR3aa: CASRPLGGGSSALELFF
CDR3nt: TGTGCCAGTAGACCTCTTGGGGGAGGGTCGTCAGCCCTGGAGCTGTTTTTT

j_gene: TRBJ2-5
len: 13
v_gene: TRBV6-5
abundance: NA
d_gene: NA
CDR3aa: CASSPLGKETQYF
CDR3nt: TGTGCCAGCAGTCCCCTGGGTAAAGAGACCCAGTACTTC

j_gene: TRBJ2-6
len: 14
v_gene: TRBV13
abundance: once
d_gene: NA
CDR3aa: CASSSSSGANVLTF
CDR3nt: TGTGCCAGCAGCTCCAGCTCTGGGGCCAACGTCCTGACTTTC

j_gene: TRBJ1-2
len: 11
v_gene: TRBV2
abundance: few
d_gene: NA
CDR3aa: CASSENYGYTF
CDR3nt: TGTGCCAGCAGTGAGAACTATGGCTACACCTTC

j_gene: TRBJ2-2
len: 14
v_gene: TRBV18
abundance: NA
d_gene: NA
CDR3aa: CASSRDQNTGELFF
CDR3nt: TGTGCCAGCTCACGGGACCAGAACACCGGGGAGCTGTTTTTT

j_gene: TRBJ2-1
len: 15
v_gene: TRBV27
abundance: NA
d_gene: NA
CDR3aa: CASSLTQSSYNEQFF
CDR3nt: TGTGCCAGCAGCCTGACACAGAGCTCCTACAATGAGCAGTTCTTC

j_gene: TRBJ2-7
len: 16
v_gene: TRBV6-1
abundance: NA
d_gene: TRBD2
CDR3aa: CASSEALQRESYEQYF
CDR3nt: TGTGCCAGCAGTGAAGCTTTACAGCGGGAGTCCTACGAGCAGTACTTC

j_gene: TRBJ1-5
len: 16
v_gene: TRBV15
abundance: NA
d_gene: NA
CDR3aa: CATSRATHGRGQPQHF
CDR3nt: TGTGCCACCAGCAGAGCCACACACGGTAGAGGTCAGCCCCAGCATTTT

j_gene: TRBJ1-2
len: 12
v_gene: TRBV6-5
abundance: NA
d_gene: NA
CDR3aa: CASVGTNYGYTF
CDR3nt: TGTGCCAGCGTGGGGACGAACTATGGCTACACCTTC

j_gene: TRBJ2-7
len: 12
v_gene: TRBV9
abundance: NA
d_gene: NA
CDR3aa: CASSRSGYEQYF
CDR3nt: TGTGCCAGCAGCAGAAGCGGTTACGAGCAGTACTTC

j_gene: TRBJ2-1
len: 15
v_gene: TRBV4-1
abundance: NA
d_gene: TRBD2
CDR3aa: CASSQGTSTFGEQFF
CDR3nt: TGCGCCAGCAGCCAAGGGACTAGTACGTTTGGTGAGCAGTTCTTC

j_gene: TRBJ1-3
len: 16
v_gene: TRBV7-9
abundance: NA
d_gene: NA
CDR3aa: CASTPFPSNSGNTIYF
CDR3nt: TGTGCCAGCACCCCTTTCCCGTCGAACTCTGGAAACACCATATATTTT

j_gene: TRBJ1-2
len: 15
v_gene: TRBV14
abundance: once
d_gene: TRBD1
CDR3aa: CASSPHRGPNYGYTF
CDR3nt: TGTGCCAGCAGCCCCCACAGGGGTCCGAACTATGGCTACACCTTC

j_gene: TRBJ2-3
len: 16
v_gene: TRBV19
abundance: NA
d_gene: NA
CDR3aa: CASSTGLRGSTDTQYF
CDR3nt: TGTGCCAGTAGTACGGGACTCCGGGGGTCGACAGATACGCAGTATTTT

j_gene: TRBJ1-5
len: 13
v_gene: TRBV6-1
abundance: NA
d_gene: NA
CDR3aa: CASAQGSNQPQHF
CDR3nt: TGTGCCAGCGCTCAAGGGAGCAATCAGCCCCAGCATTTT

j_gene: TRBJ2-2
len: 17
v_gene: TRBV7-9
abundance: NA
d_gene: TRBD2
CDR3aa: CASSLLRRTSDDGELFF
CDR3nt: TGTGCCAGCAGCTTATTGAGGAGGACTAGCGATGACGGGGAGCTGTTTTTT

j_gene: TRBJ2-7
len: 13
v_gene: TRBV5-6
abundance: NA
d_gene: NA
CDR3aa: CASSLWPPRSQYF
CDR3nt: TGTGCCAGCAGCTTATGGCCTCCCCGCTCGCAGTACTTC

j_gene: TRBJ2-5
len: 15
v_gene: TRBV7-7
abundance: NA
d_gene: TRBD1
CDR3aa: CASSPQGALGETQYF
CDR3nt: TGTGCTAGCAGCCCGCAGGGGGCCCTGGGTGAGACCCAGTACTTC